This T cell receptor (beta chain) was sequenced during a study of control samples from healthy donors and cancer patients. CDR3 length: 15 residues. V gave up 2 bases and J gave up 3 bases, with 11 bases separating them. The germline CDR1 and CDR2 sequences are SGHTA and FQGNSA. Assay used: immunoSEQ multiplex PCR; TCRdb lists only in-frame clones, some missing. This table has roughly 130,000 clones, about 95% appearing once. The sample was blood. V is TRBV7-2 and J is TRBJ1-5, with D possibly TRBD1 on 6 matching bases. The receptor was derived from a man aged 25 to 40 in good health. CDR3 sequence: CASSLTTGPNQPQHF. The CDR3 nucleotides are TGTGCCAGCAGCTTAACGACAGGACCCAATCAGCCCCAGCATTTT. Looking up the rest from reference TRBV7-2 and TRBJ1-5 gives the full variable domain: GAGVSQSPSNKVTEKGKDVELRCDPISGHTALYWYRQSLGQGLEFLIYFQGNSAPDKSGLPSDRFSAERTGGSVSTLTIQRTQQEDSAVYLCASSLTTGPNQPQHFGDGTRLSIL.